This T cell receptor (beta chain) was retrieved from a study of shared clonotypes between healthy human individuals. Points from the study as a whole: Memory subsets generally showed smaller estimated richness than naive subsets did.

This CDR3 has 16 residues. V lost 0 bases, J lost 2 bases, and 6 bases stayed unmatched. Germline CDR1 SGHRS, CDR2 YFSETQ. Concerning this clone: As yet, its antigen is unknown. This sample includes further DNA sequences coding for the same CDR3.

The protocol was immunoSEQ multiplex PCR, while the TCRdb copy is restricted to in-frame clones and leaves out a portion. Of a few million clones in the sample, about 92% are singletons; the top ten hold around 0.15%. Sequences were obtained from naive CD4+ T cells sorted from blood. As for subset: CD45RA+ positively selected. V is TRBV5-1 and J is TRBJ2-7; TRBD1 aligns across 9 bases. The sequence came from a man younger than 30 in good health. The CDR3 DNA reads as TGCGCCAGCAGCTTGGGGGGGACAGGGCCAACCTACGAGCAGTACTTC. This translates into CASSLGGTGPTYEQYF.